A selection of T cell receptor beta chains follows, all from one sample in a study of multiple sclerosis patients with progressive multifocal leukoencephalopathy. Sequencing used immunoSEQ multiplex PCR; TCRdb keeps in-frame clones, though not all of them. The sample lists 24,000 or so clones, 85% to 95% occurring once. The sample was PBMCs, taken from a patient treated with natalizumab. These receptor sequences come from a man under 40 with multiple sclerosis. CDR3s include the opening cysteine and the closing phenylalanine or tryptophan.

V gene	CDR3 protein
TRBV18	CASSPNSGVGYTF
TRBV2	CASSFSTDTQYF
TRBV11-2	CASSFSSGGNQPQHF
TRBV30	CAWSPKLRGLADTQYF
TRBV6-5	CASSYLYYTEAFF
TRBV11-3	CASSRGGYNEQFF
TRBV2	CASSELPGDSQYF
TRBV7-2	CTSSLGGSGDGGTQYF
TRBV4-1	CASSQLTFPANYGYTF
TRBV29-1	CSFEDFTDTQYF
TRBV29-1	CSVEVFTDTQYF
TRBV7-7	CASSPGLARTDTQYF
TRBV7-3	CASSPTRRQGNTGELFF
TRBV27	CASCKPGGTEAFF
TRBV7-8	CASSLFLANEQFF
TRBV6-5	CASSYSGRDYGYTF